The 28 T cell receptor beta chains presented below share a single source sample, sequenced in a study of cytomegalovirus exposure and HLA in healthy donors. Primers for the PCR totalled 60 Vbeta and 13 Jbeta. Method: immunoSEQ multiplex PCR; TCRdb's copy keeps in-frame clones and lacks some. Here the sample table reports under 200,000 clones. The sample consisted of PBMCs. These receptors all come from a man in his thirties or forties in good health and CMV-seronegative.

The rearrangement joins TRBV12-5 to TRBJ2-3; D is possibly TRBD1 (5 bases). V gave up 0 bases and J gave up 5 bases, with 6 bases separating them. Germline V CDR1 and CDR2: LGHNT, FRNRAP. The CDR3 length is 13 residues. CDR3 nucleotides: TGTGCTAGTGGTTTGGTACAGGTAGATACGCAGTATTTT. It codes for CASGLVQVDTQYF.

The V gene is TRBV19, the J gene TRBJ2-1, with TRBD2 as a possible D gene (6 bases). This CDR3 comprises 12 residues. The V end lost 3 bases, the J end lost 8 bases, and 8 bases lay between the germline ends. From germline, CDR1 is LNHDA and CDR2 SQIVND (reference sequence). CDR3 protein: CASSIGGYEQFF. The CDR3 coding sequence is TGTGCCAGTAGTATTGGGGGGTATGAGCAGTTCTTC.

This sequence joins TRBV5-6 and TRBJ2-5, with D uncertain. The J call may be wrong; the DNA end is better matched by TRBJ2-7. The CDR3 totals 13 residues. In germline, CDR1 is SGHDT, CDR2 YYEEEE. CDR3 residues: CASSLGHLYEQYF. CDR3 nucleotides: TGTGCCAGCAGCTTGGGTCACCTCTACGAGCAGTACTTC.

The genes are TRBV6-5 and TRBJ2-7; TRBD1 matches 7 bases. Germline V CDR1 and CDR2: MNHEY, SVGAGI. The CDR3 has 15 amino acids. With V trimmed by 5 bases and J by 4 bases, 11 bases remained unmatched. The CDR3 sequence: CASSNGPGQPYEQYF. In DNA, the CDR3 is TGTGCCAGCAGTAATGGGCCGGGACAGCCTTACGAGCAGTACTTC.

V is TRBV5-5 and J is TRBJ2-3; D ambiguous. From germline, CDR1 is SGHKS and CDR2 YYEKEE (reference sequence). The CDR3 loop spans 12 amino acids. The V end lost 5 bases, the J end lost 1 base, and 5 bases lay between the germline ends. CDR3: CASSVGTDTQYF. Written as DNA, the CDR3 is TGTGCCAGCAGTGTCGGCACAGATACGCAGTATTTT.

The V call is TRBV6-6, the J call TRBJ1-2; D gene uncertain. The germline V gene has CDR1 MNHNY and CDR2 SVGAGI (reference sequence). The CDR3 has 13 residues. V was cut by 6 bases and J by 7 bases, with 15 bases left in between. The CDR3 DNA reads as TGTGCCAGCAGGGAGGGTGCGATCGCTGGCTACACCTTC. Its protein product is CASREGAIAGYTF.

The V and J genes are TRBV6-5 and TRBJ1-5; D unresolved. Germline V gene sequence: CDR1 MNHEY, CDR2 SVGAGI. The CDR3 totals 15 residues. Trimming shortened V by 0 bases and J by 5 bases, and 11 bases separated the two germline ends. The CDR3 loop reads CASSYSFAADQPQHF. The CDR3 nucleotides read TGTGCCAGCAGTTACTCGTTTGCGGCGGATCAGCCCCAGCATTTT.

V is TRBV29-1 and J is TRBJ2-1, with 7 positions matching TRBD2. The germline V gene has CDR1 SQVTM and CDR2 ANQGSEA. Trimming cost V 5 bases and J 9 bases; bases outside gene matches: 10. CDR3 length equals 13 residues. The CDR3 coding sequence is TGCAGCGTTTGCCCCAGCGGGACCGGTGAGCAGTTCTTC. It codes for CSVCPSGTGEQFF.

The V gene is TRBV5-1, the J gene TRBJ1-2; D is uncertain. The CDR3 contains 12 residues. The V end was cut by 0 bases, the J end by 10 bases, with 10 bases between. Germline V gives CDR1 SGHRS, CDR2 YFSETQ. CDR3 region: CASSLAGVDYTF. CDR3 bases: TGCGCCAGCAGCTTGGCCGGGGTAGACTACACCTTC.

The V and J genes are TRBV10-2 and TRBJ2-4, with TRBD2 matching over 12 bases. The CDR3 spans 18 residues. CDR1 and CDR2 (germline): WSHSY, SAAADI. The trim removed 6 bases at V and 3 bases at J, leaving 12 bases unmatched. The CDR3 DNA sequence: TGCGCCAGCAGCCCTAGCGGGGGGGCTTTGTTAGGCAAAAACATTCAGTACTTC. This encodes CASSPSGGALLGKNIQYF.

The chain couples TRBV7-9 to TRBJ1-6; 7 bases map to TRBD1. Germline lookup yields CDR1 SEHNR and CDR2 FQNEAQ (reference sequence). There are 13 residues in the CDR3. After removal of 3 bases from V and 13 bases from J, the junction contained 6 bases not matched to a gene. The DNA of the CDR3 is TGTGCCAGCAGCTTGGACAGGCCCGGGCCCCTCCACTTT. It encodes CASSLDRPGPLHF.

For this clone: A read error may produce the germline difference seen at one junction end. The sample has other DNA sequences that encode this CDR3 too. The V gene is TRBV11-3, the J gene TRBJ2-2; 14 nucleotides agree with TRBD2. This CDR3 is 17 amino acids long. CDR1 is SGHNT, CDR2 YENEEA, per germline. The CDR3 nucleotides read TGTGCCAGCAGCCCGGGACTAGCGGGAGCGGACACCGGGGAGCTGTTCTTT. As protein: CASSPGLAGADTGELFF.

This chain uses TRBV6-1 with TRBJ2-3; TRBD2 matches at 7 bases. From germline, CDR1 is MNHNS and CDR2 SASEGT. The trim removed 0 bases at V and 1 base at J, leaving 1 base unmatched. This CDR3 is 15 amino acids long. CDR3 in amino acids: CASSEALAGTDTQYF. The CDR3 nucleotides are TGTGCCAGCAGTGAAGCCCTAGCGGGCACAGATACGCAGTATTTT.

The CDR3 bases are TGTGCCAGCAGTTACAGGGGGACTAATGAAAAACTGTTTTTT. The encoded protein is CASSYRGTNEKLFF. This chain joins TRBV28 and TRBJ1-4; 8 positions match TRBD1. Per the germline V gene, CDR1 is MDHEN and CDR2 is SYDVKM. V was pared by 4 bases and J by 2 bases, with 0 bases of the junction left unmatched. CDR3 length equals 14 residues.

This chain connects TRBV30 to TRBJ2-2; 10 bases match TRBD2. The CDR3 covers 15 residues. CDR1 and CDR2 from the germline V gene are GTSNPN and SVGIG (reference sequence). Trimming cost V 8 bases and J 6 bases; bases outside gene matches: 12. The CDR3 loop is CAGTGTSASAGELFF. DNA of the CDR3: TGTGCCGGGACCGGGACTAGCGCCAGCGCCGGGGAGCTGTTTTTT.

The chain employs TRBV7-2 and TRBJ2-2, with TRBD2 identical over 7 bases. V gave up 5 bases and J gave up 1 base; unmatched junction bases: 7. The CDR3 totals 16 residues. The germline CDR1 and CDR2 sequences are SGHTA and FQGNSA. The CDR3 loop is CASSASGGRNTGELFF. CDR3 nucleotides: TGTGCCAGCAGCGCAAGTGGCGGGAGGAACACCGGGGAGCTGTTTTTT.

The V gene is TRBV7-9, the J gene TRBJ1-2; 7 bases are a match to TRBD1. The germline V gene encodes CDR1 SEHNR and CDR2 FQNEAQ (reference sequence). This CDR3 has 18 amino acids. J lost 4 bases, V lost 0 bases, and 14 bases had no gene match. CDR3 DNA sequence: TGTGCCAGCAGCTTAGCAAAAATGCATCCATCAGGGGGCTATGGCTACACCTTC. It encodes CASSLAKMHPSGGYGYTF.

J is TRBJ1-5 and V is TRBV19; no firm D call. The CDR3 is 16 amino acids. Germline values: CDR1 LNHDA, CDR2 SQIVND (reference sequence). The V end lost 8 bases, the J end lost 3 bases, and 20 bases lay between the germline ends. CDR3 sequence: CASQPYGGRDNQPQHF. CDR3 coding DNA: TGTGCCAGTCAACCCTACGGAGGACGTGACAATCAGCCCCAGCATTTT.

V usage is TRBV5-1 and J usage is TRBJ1-1, with D possibly TRBD1 on 5 matching bases. Looked up from germline, CDR1 is SGHRS and CDR2 is YFSETQ. The V gene lost 2 bases and the J gene lost 6 bases, with 29 bases spanning the gap. The CDR3 covers 19 residues. Written as DNA, the CDR3 is TGCGCCAGCAGCTTCGCGTCCGGGGCAGGGTTGTTGGAGGGCCCTGAAGCTTTCTTT. Encoded protein: CASSFASGAGLLEGPEAFF.

The rearrangement links TRBV18 to TRBJ2-3; D may be TRBD2 (6 bases). The V gene lost 6 bases and the J gene lost 2 bases, with 21 bases spanning the gap. This CDR3 is 17 amino acids long. Germline V gene data show CDR1 as KGHSH and CDR2 as LQKENI. The CDR3 DNA reads TGTGCCAGCTCTCCAACACTGGGCGGGGTACTCACAGATACGCAGTATTTT. Translation gives CASSPTLGGVLTDTQYF.

V and J are TRBV19 and TRBJ2-1, with 7 bases aligning to TRBD2. CDR1 is LNHDA, CDR2 SQIVND, per germline (reference sequence). This CDR3 has 15 amino acids. V shed 3 bases and J 9 bases; nucleotides not matched to a gene: 11. In DNA, the CDR3 is TGTGCCAGTAGTATCTTGGGGGGGGTCCCCCTTGAGCAGTTCTTC. Translating it yields CASSILGGVPLEQFF.

This chain connects TRBV28 to TRBJ2-1, with 8 bases lining up with TRBD2. Germline V gene lookup returns CDR1 MDHEN and CDR2 SYDVKM. The J segment lost 6 bases and the V segment lost 6 bases, leaving 10 bases of the junction unmatched. The CDR3 spans 15 residues. CDR3 in amino acids: CASSLLRTSPNEQFF. CDR3 DNA: TGTGCCAGCAGCCTTCTTAGGACTAGCCCCAATGAGCAGTTCTTC.

The chain joins TRBV27 to TRBJ2-5, with 14 bases fitting TRBD2. The length of the CDR3 is 16 residues. Germline CDR1 and CDR2: MNHEY and SMNVEV (reference sequence). With 4 bases clipped from V and 4 bases from J, the junction kept 5 bases outside the gene matches. CDR3 sequence (DNA): TGTGCCAGCAGTTGGGGACTAGCGGGAGTTCGAGAGACCCAGTACTTC. Translated, it gives CASSWGLAGVRETQYF.

V usage is TRBV18 and J usage is TRBJ1-1, with 7 nucleotides matching TRBD1. The junction had 9 bases not matched to a gene; V was cut back by 6 bases and J by 2 bases. Germline V CDR1 and CDR2: KGHSH, LQKENI. The CDR3 is 15 amino acids. Here the CDR3 DNA reads TGTGCCAGCTCCCGACTAGGGGGCGGTAACACTGAAGCTTTCTTT. Protein product: CASSRLGGGNTEAFF. The full variable domain, completed using reference TRBV18 and TRBJ1-1, is NAGVMQNPRHLVRRRGQEARLRCSPMKGHSHVYWYRQLPEEGLKFMVYLQKENIIDESGMPKERFSAEFPKEGPSILRIQQVVRGDSAAYFCASSRLGGGNTEAFFGQGTRLTVV.

The chain is built from TRBV11-3 and TRBJ1-2; TRBD1 aligns across 7 bases. Germline trimming cut 5 bases from V and 8 bases from J; bases unmatched to any gene: 17. Germline V CDR1 and CDR2: SGHNT, YENEEA. The CDR3 is 16 residues long. DNA for the CDR3: TGTGCCAGCAGCACCTACACCCCGGGACAGCTATGGGGCTACACCTTC. This sequence encodes CASSTYTPGQLWGYTF.

The rearrangement joins TRBV6-5 to TRBJ1-2, with a weak D call TRBD1 (6 bases). The V gene's germline CDR1 is MNHEY and CDR2 SVGAGI. Trimming cost V 6 bases and J 12 bases, with 17 bases left between them. The CDR3 sequence is 12 residues long. CDR3 protein: CASSPTQGPHTF. In DNA, the CDR3 is TGTGCCAGCAGCCCGACACAGGGTCCGCACACCTTC.

The CDR3: CASSPPSGVDEQYF. The CDR3 nucleotides read TGTGCCAGTAGTCCCCCCTCAGGGGTGGACGAGCAGTACTTC. The V call is TRBV19, the J call TRBJ2-7; a possible D gene is TRBD1 (6 bases). Trimming pared 5 bases from V and 5 bases from J, leaving 16 bases between. The CDR3 extends over 14 amino acids. Per the germline V gene, CDR1 is LNHDA and CDR2 is SQIVND (reference sequence).

The chain uses TRBV10-3 and TRBJ1-3; 9 bases match TRBD1. The germline CDR1 and CDR2 sequences are ENHRY and SYGVKD. The CDR3 is 15 amino acids. The V segment lost 8 bases and the J segment 0 bases; nucleotides outside the gene matches: 5. CDR3 sequence reads: CAIWDRDNSGNTIYF. CDR3 coding DNA: TGTGCCATCTGGGACAGGGATAACTCTGGAAACACCATATATTTT.